Sequencing of this TCR beta chain was carried out in a study of cytomegalovirus exposure and HLA in healthy donors. PCR amplification relied on 60 Vbeta primers (plus 13 Jbeta primers). Sequencing was performed with immunoSEQ multiplex PCR; in TCRdb, only in-frame clones are kept and a portion is missing. Of 75,000 to 100,000 clones in the sample, over 60% are singletons; the top ten hold around 17%. This CDR3 contains 15 residues. The sample taken for sequencing was PBMCs. This chain uses TRBV12-2 with TRBJ2-4; TRBD2 is the table's D call, not checked against the DNA. TRBV12-2 is given as a pseudogene. This receptor was identified in a man aged 60 to 75 in good health and CMV-seropositive. The CDR3 loop reads CASRLLRGDKNIQYF. The DNA of the CDR3 is TGTGCAAGTCGCTTGCTCCGGGGGGACAAAAACATTCAGTACTTC.